One and the same sample provided the 24 T cell receptor beta chains below, sequenced in a study of regulatory T cells in long-lasting Graves disease. Time point denoted: newly diagnosed GD, antithyroid drugs for less than 3 months. From RNA extracted from PBMCs, the TCR library was made. CDR3 regions were amplified by Arm-PCR using iRepertoire HTBI primers to build TCR beta libraries. TCRdb itself ran the multiplex PCR reads through MiXCR, one entry per CDR3 protein. Of fewer than 450,000 distinct CDR3 sequences listed, around 16% are singletons. These data also featured in a second study, about T cells in Graves' hyperthyroidism and ophthalmopathy.

The sample in question was peripheral blood mononuclear cells (PBMCs), obtained at new diagnosis, from a patient treated with antithyroid drugs. Receptors originate from a woman between 40 and 50 years old with Graves disease.

This clonotype was counted at least ten times. The rearrangement links TRBV28 to TRBJ2-3; D perhaps matches TRBD2 (6 bases). CDR1 MDHEN and CDR2 SYDVKM come from the germline V gene. CDR3 length: 13 amino acids. The V and J ends lost 9 bases and 0 bases respectively, with 10 bases between them. DNA of the CDR3: TGTGCCAGTTGGCGGGGTAGCACAGATACGCAGTATTTT. It yields the protein CASWRGSTDTQYF.

A note on this clonotype: The junction departs from germline at one end; a sequencing error may be responsible. This chain links TRBV7-3 with TRBJ2-5, with 9 nucleotides matching TRBD2. CDR3 length: 16 amino acids. Germline lookup yields CDR1 SGHTA and CDR2 FQGTGA. The CDR3 reads CASSTRLAVDQETQYF. The DNA for the CDR3 is TGCGCCAGCAGCACCCGACTAGCGGTAGACCAAGAGACCCAGTACTTC.

This clonotype was seen ten or more times. This chain joins TRBV20-1 and TRBJ1-1; tentatively, D is TRBD1 (5 bases). There are 17 residues in the CDR3. Deletions cut 5 bases from V and 0 bases from J, with 22 bases between. CDR1 and CDR2 (germline): DFQATT, SNEGSKA (reference sequence). CDR3 coding DNA: TGCAGTGCTCCCCCCCTGTTGGGAAGGGACCTGAACACTGAAGCTTTCTTT. Its protein product is CSAPPLLGRDLNTEAFF.

The V gene is TRBV19, the J gene TRBJ2-2; tentative D call: TRBD1 (6 bases). Deletions cut 3 bases from V and 4 bases from J, with 9 bases between. The CDR3 loop spans 14 amino acids. Germline loops: CDR1 LNHDA, CDR2 SQIVND (reference sequence). The CDR3 DNA is TGTGCCAGTAGTATGGCCAGGGGCACCGGGGAGCTGTTTTTT. Its protein product is CASSMARGTGELFF.

This clonotype came up many times. This rearrangement joins TRBV20-1 to TRBJ2-7, with D possibly being TRBD1 or TRBD2 (5 bases each). With 3 bases removed from V and 5 bases from J, the gap between germline ends came to 11 bases. This CDR3 is 12 amino acids long. CDR1 is DFQATT, CDR2 SNEGSKA, per germline (reference sequence). The CDR3 sequence: CSASRRGDEQYF. In DNA form, the CDR3 reads TGCAGTGCTAGTCGACGGGGCGACGAGCAGTACTTC.

The chain links TRBV2 to TRBJ2-7, with TRBD1 matching over 10 bases. Unmatched junction bases numbered 8, after V lost 10 bases and J lost 2 bases. There are 14 residues in the CDR3. The germline CDR1 and CDR2 sequences are SNHLY and FYNNEI. CDR3 in DNA: TGTGCCAACACCTGGACAGGGGGTACCTACGAGCAGTACTTC. Protein sequence: CANTWTGGTYEQYF. Variable domain in full (rest from reference TRBV2 and TRBJ2-7): EPEVTQTPSHQVTQMGQEVILRCVPISNHLYFYWYRQILGQKVEFLVSFYNNEISEKSEIFDDQFSVERPDGSNFTLKIRSTKLEDSAMYFCANTWTGGTYEQYFGPGTRLTVT.

This clonotype was found many times. This sequence joins TRBV30 and TRBJ2-1; 7 bases align to TRBD2. CDR1 and CDR2 from the germline V gene are GTSNPN and SVGIG (reference sequence). V was clipped by 0 bases and J by 6 bases; unmatched bases: 14. This CDR3 comprises 17 residues. CDR3 bases: TGTGCCTGGAGTGTAGCTTTCTCACTAGCGAGGGTCAATGAGCAGTTCTTC. Its protein is CAWSVAFSLARVNEQFF. The full variable domain, in which reference TRBV30 and TRBJ2-1 provide the parts outside the CDR3, is SQTIHQWPATLVQPVGSPLSLECTVEGTSNPNLYWYRQAAGRGLQLLFYSVGIGQISSEVPQNLSASRPQDRQFILSSKKLLLSDSGFYLCAWSVAFSLARVNEQFFGPGTRLTVL.

V usage is TRBV9 and J usage is TRBJ1-2, with 10 bases fitting TRBD1. The trim removed 3 bases at V and 8 bases at J, leaving 7 bases unmatched. In germline, CDR1 is SGDLS, CDR2 YYNGEE. CDR3 length: 14 residues. The CDR3 nucleotides read TGTGCCAGCAGCGAAGACAGGGGGCAGCGAGGCTACACCTTC. Translation: CASSEDRGQRGYTF.

The chain joins TRBV6-2 or TRBV6-3 to TRBJ2-7, with 15 bases lining up with TRBD2. J gave up 7 bases and V 4 bases, and 5 bases lay outside the gene matches. Germline lookup yields CDR1 MNHEY and CDR2 SVGEGT. This CDR3 comprises 15 residues. CDR3: CASSWGLAGGNEQYF. The CDR3 region has the DNA TGTGCCAGCAGTTGGGGACTAGCGGGGGGCAATGAGCAGTACTTC.

This clonotype appeared many times. The chain uses TRBV12-3 or TRBV12-4 and TRBJ2-1; 9 nucleotides agree with TRBD2. Germline trimming cut 4 bases from V and 6 bases from J; bases unmatched to any gene: 16. The CDR3 covers 18 residues. CDR3 coding DNA: TGTGCCAGCAGTTCCCAGCCACATAGCGGGAGATTTTTCAATGAGCAGTTCTTC. This translates into CASSSQPHSGRFFNEQFF.

Ten or more counts support this clonotype. The V and J genes are TRBV20-1 and TRBJ2-7; TRBD2 agrees at 9 bases. Germline CDR1 DFQATT, CDR2 SNEGSKA (reference sequence). The CDR3 runs to 14 residues. With 0 bases clipped from V and 6 bases from J, the junction kept 6 bases outside the gene matches. The CDR3 DNA sequence: TGCAGTGCTAGAGATTTGGTAGCGGGAGCCGAGCAGTACTTC. Residues: CSARDLVAGAEQYF.

This clonotype was seen repeatedly, ten times or more. The chain has TRBV27 and TRBJ1-1, with D perhaps matching TRBD1 (5 bases). In germline, CDR1 is MNHEY, CDR2 SMNVEV (reference sequence). Trimming stripped 6 bases from V and 0 bases from J, with 11 bases between. The CDR3 is 14 residues long. CDR3 amino acids: CASSVSTVNTEAFF. The CDR3 coding sequence is TGTGCCAGCAGCGTTTCGACAGTGAACACTGAAGCTTTCTTT.

This clonotype was seen at least ten times. V usage is TRBV27 and J usage is TRBJ2-7; possible D gene TRBD1, 6 bases. The V and J ends lost 5 bases and 3 bases respectively, with 11 bases between them. This CDR3 region has 13 residues. From germline, CDR1 is MNHEY and CDR2 SMNVEV (reference sequence). CDR3 amino acids: CASSRQDYYEQYF. CDR3 coding DNA: TGTGCCAGCAGTCGACAGGATTACTACGAGCAGTACTTC.

Ten or more counts support this clonotype. The chain uses TRBV14 and TRBJ2-3; 12 bases are shared with TRBD1. CDR3 length equals 15 residues. The V and J ends lost 6 bases and 6 bases, in that order; junction bases with no gene match: 7. The germline V gene encodes CDR1 SGHDN and CDR2 FVKESK. CDR3 region: CASSPGTGGWDTQYF. The CDR3 nucleotides read TGTGCCAGCAGTCCCGGGACAGGGGGCTGGGATACGCAGTATTTT.

This clonotype was counted ten times or more. The CDR3 sequence is CASTLWGGRIGYTF. Written as DNA, the CDR3 is TGTGCCAGTACCCTATGGGGGGGGCGTATCGGCTACACCTTC. The V call is TRBV19, the J call TRBJ1-2, with D maybe TRBD1 (6 bases). V was shortened by 7 bases and J by 8 bases, with 20 bases between the two germline ends. Germline V lookup: CDR1 LNHDA, CDR2 SQIVND (reference sequence). The CDR3 is 14 amino acids.

There are many counts of this clonotype. The V gene is TRBV6-1, the J gene TRBJ1-1, with a weak D call TRBD1 (5 bases). The CDR3 has 14 amino acids. Trimming cost V 5 bases and J 3 bases, with 13 bases left between them. Germline assignment: CDR1 MNHNS and CDR2 SASEGT. CDR3 DNA sequence: TGTGCCAGCAGTAAAAGGAGGGACGACACTGAAGCTTTCTTT. This encodes CASSKRRDDTEAFF.

This clonotype was found a few times. The chain has TRBV5-5 and TRBJ2-5; 8 bases align to TRBD2. Trimming took 4 bases from V and 1 from J; bases not matched to a gene: 6. Germline values: CDR1 SGHKS, CDR2 YYEKEE (reference sequence). The CDR3 contains 15 residues. This CDR3 reads CASSPWTSPQETQYF. CDR3 DNA: TGTGCCAGCAGCCCCTGGACTAGCCCCCAAGAGACCCAGTACTTC. The complete variable domain, with remaining parts taken from reference TRBV5-5 and TRBJ2-5, reads DAGVTQSPTHLIKTRGQQVTLRCSPISGHKSVSWYQQVLGQGPQFIFQYYEKEERGRGNFPDRFSARQFPNYSSELNVNALLLGDSALYLCASSPWTSPQETQYFGPGTRLLVL.

The chain has TRBV7-8 and TRBJ1-2; D call uncertain. V gave up 4 bases and J gave up 4 bases, with 13 bases separating them. CDR3 size: 14 residues. Germline V lookup: CDR1 SGHVS, CDR2 FQNEAQ. CDR3 region: CASSYGMYRYGYTF. The CDR3 DNA reads TGTGCCAGCAGCTACGGGATGTATCGCTATGGCTACACCTTC.

With regard to this clonotype: Germline is not matched at one junction end, which may reflect a read error. J is TRBJ2-7 and V is TRBV27; 9 positions match TRBD1. Germline loops: CDR1 MNHEY, CDR2 SMNVEV (reference sequence). The CDR3 covers 14 residues. CDR3 sequence reads: CASSLTGGSYVQYF. CDR3 in DNA: TGTGCCAGCAGTTTGACAGGGGGGTCCTACGTGCAGTACTTC.

As concerns this clonotype: This may stem from a read error, because a much larger clone lies one nucleotide away. The chain joins TRBV6-2 or TRBV6-3 to TRBJ2-7; TRBD1 aligns across 9 bases. CDR1 is MNHEY and CDR2 is SVGEGT in the germline V gene. There are 15 residues in the CDR3. The CDR3 DNA reads TGTACCAGCAGCGGACCGGGACAGGGAAACTACGAGCAGTACTTC. Protein: CTSSGPGQGNYEQYF.

The sample holds many counts of this clonotype. The chain couples TRBV18 to TRBJ2-2, with TRBD2 matching over 7 bases. Germline trimming cut 2 bases from V and 4 bases from J; bases unmatched to any gene: 1. The CDR3 extends over 14 amino acids. Germline lookup yields CDR1 KGHSH and CDR2 LQKENI. CDR3 loop: CASSPTGGTGELFF. The CDR3 DNA reads as TGTGCCAGCTCACCAACGGGGGGCACCGGGGAGCTGTTTTTT.

There are many counts of this clonotype. V and J are TRBV12-3 or TRBV12-4 and TRBJ2-7, with 7 bases identical to TRBD1. The CDR3 is 13 amino acids. With V trimmed by 6 bases and J by 1 base, 3 bases remained unmatched. The CDR3 sequence is CASRPGQSYEQYF. CDR3 bases: TGTGCCAGCAGACCGGGACAGTCCTACGAGCAGTACTTC.

This clonotype was observed at least ten times. The rearrangement uses TRBV11-3 and TRBJ2-1; 8 nucleotides agree with TRBD2. Germline CDR1 reads SGHNT; CDR2 reads YENEEA. Losses at the gene ends were 2 bases for V and 4 bases for J; bases not matched to a gene: 7. This CDR3 has 16 residues. In DNA, the CDR3 is TGTGCCAGCAGCTTATGGCGGGAGGATCGTTACAATGAGCAGTTCTTC. Amino acids: CASSLWREDRYNEQFF.

This clonotype was seen repeatedly, ten times or more. The chain combines TRBV28 with TRBJ2-5; the D gene could be TRBD1 or TRBD2 (5 bases each). The germline V gene has CDR1 MDHEN and CDR2 SYDVKM. This CDR3 is built from 14 residues. V was trimmed by 5 bases and J by 1 base, leaving 11 bases between them. The CDR3 DNA is TGTGCCAGCAGTCTCCCCGGGGCCCAAGAGACCCAGTACTTC. Amino acid sequence: CASSLPGAQETQYF.